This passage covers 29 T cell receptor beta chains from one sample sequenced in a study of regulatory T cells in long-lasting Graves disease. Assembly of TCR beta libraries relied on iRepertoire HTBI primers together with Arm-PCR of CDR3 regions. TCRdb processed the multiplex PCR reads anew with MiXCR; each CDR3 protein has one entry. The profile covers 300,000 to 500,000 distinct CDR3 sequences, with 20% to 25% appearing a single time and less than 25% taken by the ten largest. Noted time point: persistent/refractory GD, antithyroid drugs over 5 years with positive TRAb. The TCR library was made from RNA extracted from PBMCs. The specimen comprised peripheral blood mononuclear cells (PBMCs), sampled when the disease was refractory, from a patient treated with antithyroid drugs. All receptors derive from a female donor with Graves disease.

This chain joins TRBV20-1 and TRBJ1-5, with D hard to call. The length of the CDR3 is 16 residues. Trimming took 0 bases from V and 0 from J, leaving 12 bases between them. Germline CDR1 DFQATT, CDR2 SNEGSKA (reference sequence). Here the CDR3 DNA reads TGCAGTGCTAGAGATCCCAGCTCCCATAGCAATCAGCCCCAGCATTTT. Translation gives CSARDPSSHSNQPQHF.

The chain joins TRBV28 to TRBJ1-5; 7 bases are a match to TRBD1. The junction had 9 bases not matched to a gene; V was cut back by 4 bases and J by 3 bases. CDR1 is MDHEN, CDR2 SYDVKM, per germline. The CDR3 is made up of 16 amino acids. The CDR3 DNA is TGTGCCAGCAGTTATCCGGGACAGATCTTCAATCAGCCCCAGCATTTT. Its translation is CASSYPGQIFNQPQHF.

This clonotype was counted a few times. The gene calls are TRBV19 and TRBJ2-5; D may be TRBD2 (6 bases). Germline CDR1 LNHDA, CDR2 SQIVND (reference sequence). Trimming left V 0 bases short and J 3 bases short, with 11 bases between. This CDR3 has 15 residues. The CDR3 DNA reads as TGTGCCAGTAGTATAGATCTGGGCGGGGAAGAGACCCAGTACTTC. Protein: CASSIDLGGEETQYF. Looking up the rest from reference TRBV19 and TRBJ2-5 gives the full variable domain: DGGITQSPKYLFRKEGQNVTLSCEQNLNHDAMYWYRQDPGQGLRLIYYSQIVNDFQKGDIAEGYSVSREKKESFPLTVTSAQKNPTAFYLCASSIDLGGEETQYFGPGTRLLVL.

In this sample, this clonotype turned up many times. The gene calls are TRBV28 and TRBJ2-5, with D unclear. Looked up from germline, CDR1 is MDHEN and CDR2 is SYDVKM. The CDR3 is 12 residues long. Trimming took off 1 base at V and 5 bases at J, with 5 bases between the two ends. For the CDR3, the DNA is TGTGCCAGCAGTTTATCTTTCGAGACCCAGTACTTC. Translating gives CASSLSFETQYF.

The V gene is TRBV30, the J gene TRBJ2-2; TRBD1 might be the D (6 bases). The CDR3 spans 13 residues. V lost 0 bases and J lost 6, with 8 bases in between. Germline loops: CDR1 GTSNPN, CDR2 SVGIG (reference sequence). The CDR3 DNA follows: TGTGCCTGGAGTGTACAGGGCGCCGGGGAGCTGTTTTTT. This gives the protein CAWSVQGAGELFF. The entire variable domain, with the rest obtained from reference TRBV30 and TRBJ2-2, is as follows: SQTIHQWPATLVQPVGSPLSLECTVEGTSNPNLYWYRQAAGRGLQLLFYSVGIGQISSEVPQNLSASRPQDRQFILSSKKLLLSDSGFYLCAWSVQGAGELFFGEGSRLTVL.

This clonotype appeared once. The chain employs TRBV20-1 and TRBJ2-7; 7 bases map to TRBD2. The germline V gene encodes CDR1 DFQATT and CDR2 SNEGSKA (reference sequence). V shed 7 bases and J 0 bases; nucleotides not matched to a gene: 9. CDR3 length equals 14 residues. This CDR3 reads CSVTGGWSSYEQYF. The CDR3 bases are TGCAGTGTCACGGGGGGTTGGAGCTCCTACGAGCAGTACTTC.

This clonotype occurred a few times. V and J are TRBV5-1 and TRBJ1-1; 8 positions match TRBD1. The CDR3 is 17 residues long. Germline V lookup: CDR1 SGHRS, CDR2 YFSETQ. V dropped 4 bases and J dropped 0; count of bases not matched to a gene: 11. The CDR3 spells CASSLRQGRALNTEAFF. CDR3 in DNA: TGCGCCAGCAGCCTTCGACAGGGGAGAGCCCTGAACACTGAAGCTTTCTTT.

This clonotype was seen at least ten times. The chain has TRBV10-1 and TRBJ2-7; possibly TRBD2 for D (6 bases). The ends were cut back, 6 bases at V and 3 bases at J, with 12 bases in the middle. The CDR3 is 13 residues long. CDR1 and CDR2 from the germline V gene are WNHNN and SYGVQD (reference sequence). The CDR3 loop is CASSPGLLYEQYF. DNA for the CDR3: TGCGCCAGCAGCCCTGGACTACTCTACGAGCAGTACTTC.

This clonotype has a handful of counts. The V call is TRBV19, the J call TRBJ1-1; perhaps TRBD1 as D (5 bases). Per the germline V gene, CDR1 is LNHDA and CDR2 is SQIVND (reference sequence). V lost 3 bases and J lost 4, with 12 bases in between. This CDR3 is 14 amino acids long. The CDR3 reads CASSMGQLRTEAFF. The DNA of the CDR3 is TGTGCCAGTAGTATGGGGCAGTTACGCACTGAAGCTTTCTTT. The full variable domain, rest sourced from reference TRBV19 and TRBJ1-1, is DGGITQSPKYLFRKEGQNVTLSCEQNLNHDAMYWYRQDPGQGLRLIYYSQIVNDFQKGDIAEGYSVSREKKESFPLTVTSAQKNPTAFYLCASSMGQLRTEAFFGQGTRLTVV.

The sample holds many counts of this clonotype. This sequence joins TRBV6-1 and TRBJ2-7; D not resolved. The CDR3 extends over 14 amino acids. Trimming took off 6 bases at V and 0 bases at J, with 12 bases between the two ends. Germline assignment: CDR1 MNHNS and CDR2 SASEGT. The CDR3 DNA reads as TGTGCCAGCAGCCAGACGCAGAGCTCCTACGAGCAGTACTTC. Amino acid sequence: CASSQTQSSYEQYF.

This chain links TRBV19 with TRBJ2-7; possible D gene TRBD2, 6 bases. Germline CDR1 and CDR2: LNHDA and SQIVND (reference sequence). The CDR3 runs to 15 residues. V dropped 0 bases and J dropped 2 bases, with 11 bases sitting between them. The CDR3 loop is CASSIDRLGAYEQYF. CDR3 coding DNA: TGTGCCAGTAGTATAGATCGACTAGGGGCCTACGAGCAGTACTTC.

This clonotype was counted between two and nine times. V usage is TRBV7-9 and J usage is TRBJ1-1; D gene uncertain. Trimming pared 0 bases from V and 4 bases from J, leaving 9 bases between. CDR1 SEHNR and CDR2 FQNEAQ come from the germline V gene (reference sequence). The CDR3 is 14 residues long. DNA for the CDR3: TGTGCCAGCAGCTTAGCGCGCGGTACCACTGAAGCTTTCTTT. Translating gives CASSLARGTTEAFF.

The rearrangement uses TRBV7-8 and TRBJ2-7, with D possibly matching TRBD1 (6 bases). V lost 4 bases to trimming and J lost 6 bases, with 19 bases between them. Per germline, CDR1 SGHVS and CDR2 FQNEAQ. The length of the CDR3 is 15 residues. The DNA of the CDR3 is TGTGCCAGCAGCTCCTCAGTTGTAGGGGGTTCCGAGCAGTACTTC. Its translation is CASSSSVVGGSEQYF. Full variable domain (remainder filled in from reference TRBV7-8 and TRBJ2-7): GAGVSQSPRYKVAKRGQDVALRCDPISGHVSLFWYQQALGQGPEFLTYFQNEAQLDKSGLPSDRFFAERPEGSVSTLKIQRTQQEDSAVYLCASSSSVVGGSEQYFGPGTRLTVT.

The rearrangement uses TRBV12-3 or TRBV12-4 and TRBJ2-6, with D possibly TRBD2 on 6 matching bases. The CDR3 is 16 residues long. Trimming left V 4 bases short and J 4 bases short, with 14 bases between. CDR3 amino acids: CASSYGGTRGANVLTF. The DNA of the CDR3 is TGTGCCAGCAGTTACGGTGGGACTCGAGGGGCCAACGTCCTGACTTTC.

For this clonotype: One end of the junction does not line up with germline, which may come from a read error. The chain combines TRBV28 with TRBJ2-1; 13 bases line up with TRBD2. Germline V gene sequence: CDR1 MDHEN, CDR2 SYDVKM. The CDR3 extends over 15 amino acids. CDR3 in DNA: TGTGCCAGCAGTTTGACGGGACTAGCGGGGCCAGTTTCGGTCTTC. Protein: CASSLTGLAGPVSVF.

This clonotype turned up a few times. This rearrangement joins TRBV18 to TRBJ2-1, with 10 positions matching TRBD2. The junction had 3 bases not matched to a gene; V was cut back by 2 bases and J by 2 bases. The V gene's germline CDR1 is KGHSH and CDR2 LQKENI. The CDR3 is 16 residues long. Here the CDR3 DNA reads TGTGCCAGCTCACCAAGTCTAGCGGGGGCCTACAATGAGCAGTTCTTC. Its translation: CASSPSLAGAYNEQFF.

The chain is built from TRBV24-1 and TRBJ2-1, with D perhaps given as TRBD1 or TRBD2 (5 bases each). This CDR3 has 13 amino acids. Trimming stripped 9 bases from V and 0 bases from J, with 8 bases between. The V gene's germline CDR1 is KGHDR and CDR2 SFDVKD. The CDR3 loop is CATGTSSYNEQFF. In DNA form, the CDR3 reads TGTGCCACCGGGACGAGCTCCTACAATGAGCAGTTCTTC.

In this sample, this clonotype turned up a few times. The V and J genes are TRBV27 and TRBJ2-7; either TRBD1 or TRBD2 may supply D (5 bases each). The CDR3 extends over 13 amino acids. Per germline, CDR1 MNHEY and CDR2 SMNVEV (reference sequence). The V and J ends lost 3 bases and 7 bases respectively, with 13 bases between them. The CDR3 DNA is TGTGCCAGCAGTTTTGGGACGCATCGGGAGCAGTACTTC. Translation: CASSFGTHREQYF.

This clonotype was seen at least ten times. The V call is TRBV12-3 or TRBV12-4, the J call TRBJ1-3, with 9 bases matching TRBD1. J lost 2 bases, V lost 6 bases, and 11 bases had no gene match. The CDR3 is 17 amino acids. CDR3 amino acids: CASRTQPGQGTGNTIYF. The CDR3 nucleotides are TGTGCCAGCAGAACACAACCGGGACAGGGAACTGGAAACACCATATATTTT.

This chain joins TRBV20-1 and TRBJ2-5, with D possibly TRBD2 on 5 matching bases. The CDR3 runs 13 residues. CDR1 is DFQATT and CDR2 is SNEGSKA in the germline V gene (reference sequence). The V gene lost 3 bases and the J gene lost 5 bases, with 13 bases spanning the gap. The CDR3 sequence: CSASWVSGETQYF. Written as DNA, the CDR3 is TGCAGTGCTAGTTGGGTCTCGGGGGAGACCCAGTACTTC.

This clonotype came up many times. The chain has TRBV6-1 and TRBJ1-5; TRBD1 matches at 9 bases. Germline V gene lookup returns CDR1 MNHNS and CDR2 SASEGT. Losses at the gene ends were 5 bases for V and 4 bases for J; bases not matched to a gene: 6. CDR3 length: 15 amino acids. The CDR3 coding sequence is TGTGCCAGCAGTTCCGGGACAGGGCTGAATCAGCCCCAGCATTTT. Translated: CASSSGTGLNQPQHF.

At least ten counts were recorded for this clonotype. The CDR3 DNA follows: TGTGCCAGCAGTTACGACGGCTACGAGCAGTACTTC. This sequence encodes CASSYDGYEQYF. This rearrangement joins TRBV6-2 or TRBV6-3 to TRBJ2-7; D gene unclear. V was trimmed by 2 bases and J by 3 bases, leaving 5 bases between them. CDR1 is MNHEY, CDR2 SVGEGT, per germline. This CDR3 is 12 amino acids long.

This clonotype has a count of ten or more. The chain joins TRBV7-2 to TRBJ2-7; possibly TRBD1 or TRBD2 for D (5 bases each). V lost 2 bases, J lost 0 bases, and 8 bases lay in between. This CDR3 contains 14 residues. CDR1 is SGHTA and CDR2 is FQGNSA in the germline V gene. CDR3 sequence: CASSLRGGSYEQYF. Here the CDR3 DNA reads TGTGCCAGCAGCTTACGGGGCGGCTCCTACGAGCAGTACTTC.

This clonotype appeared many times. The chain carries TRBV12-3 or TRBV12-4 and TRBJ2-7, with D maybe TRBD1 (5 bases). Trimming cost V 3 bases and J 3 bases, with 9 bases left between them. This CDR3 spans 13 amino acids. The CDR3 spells CASSFDRFYEQYF. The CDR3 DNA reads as TGTGCCAGCAGTTTCGACAGATTCTACGAGCAGTACTTC.

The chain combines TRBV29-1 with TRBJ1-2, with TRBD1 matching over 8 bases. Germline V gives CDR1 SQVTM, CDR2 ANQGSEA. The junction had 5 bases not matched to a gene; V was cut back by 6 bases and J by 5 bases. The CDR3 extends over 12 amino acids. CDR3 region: CSVQDRVYGYTF. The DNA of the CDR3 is TGCAGCGTCCAGGACAGGGTGTATGGCTACACCTTC.

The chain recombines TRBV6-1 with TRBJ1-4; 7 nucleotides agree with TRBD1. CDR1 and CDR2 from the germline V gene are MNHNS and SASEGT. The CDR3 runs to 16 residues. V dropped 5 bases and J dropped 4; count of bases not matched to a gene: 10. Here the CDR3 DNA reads TGTGCCAGCAGTCATACTCCGGGACAGCGTAATGAAAAACTGTTTTTT. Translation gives CASSHTPGQRNEKLFF.

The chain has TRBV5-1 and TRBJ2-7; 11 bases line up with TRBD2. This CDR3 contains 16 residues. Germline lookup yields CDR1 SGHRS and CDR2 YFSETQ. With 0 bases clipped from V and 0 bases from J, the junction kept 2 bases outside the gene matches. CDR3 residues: CASSLGGTSGSYEQYF. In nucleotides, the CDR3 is TGCGCCAGCAGCTTGGGAGGGACTAGCGGCTCCTACGAGCAGTACTTC.

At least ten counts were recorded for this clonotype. CDR3 loop: CASSPTGYEQYF. CDR3 DNA sequence: TGTGCCAGCAGCCCGACAGGTTACGAGCAGTACTTC. The chain carries TRBV7-9 and TRBJ2-7, with D possibly matching TRBD1 (6 bases). V was shortened by 5 bases and J by 4 bases, with 9 bases between the two germline ends. The CDR3 length is 12 residues. Germline values: CDR1 SEHNR, CDR2 FQNEAQ (reference sequence).

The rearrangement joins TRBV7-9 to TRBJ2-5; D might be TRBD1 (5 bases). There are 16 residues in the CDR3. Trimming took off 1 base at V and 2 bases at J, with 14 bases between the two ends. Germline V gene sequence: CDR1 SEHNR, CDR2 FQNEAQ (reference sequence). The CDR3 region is CASSLGQSPQQETQYF. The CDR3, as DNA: TGTGCCAGCAGCTTAGGACAGTCTCCCCAACAAGAGACCCAGTACTTC. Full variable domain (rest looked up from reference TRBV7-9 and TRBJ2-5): DTGVSQNPRHKITKRGQNVTFRCDPISEHNRLYWYRQTLGQGPEFLTYFQNEAQLEKSRLLSDRFSAERPKGSFSTLEIQRTEQGDSAMYLCASSLGQSPQQETQYFGPGTRLLVL.